The 17 T cell receptor beta chains listed next were all sequenced from one sample in a study of blood T cell repertoires in COVID-19 (dated by TCRdb to between 2020 and 2021). Library preparation used the immunoSEQ multiplex PCR assay. This is the immuneACCESS table as TCRdb keeps it, with only in-frame sequences that have V and J called. A part of the clones is gone; compared with another copy, unresolved V genes explain less than half, and the rest is unexplained. Across this sample there are some 240,000 clones, with 92% seen only once. The ten largest clones take up 0.75% to 1% of the sample. Sequencing was carried out using peripheral blood. Every receptor here comes from a man aged 60-69 years with COVID-19, enrolled during active disease.

V is TRBV7-2 and J is TRBJ1-6; 12 nucleotides match TRBD1. The CDR3 covers 15 residues. Trimming cost V 3 bases and J 10 bases; bases outside gene matches: 4. Germline lookup yields CDR1 SGHTA and CDR2 FQGNSA. This CDR3 reads CASSFGTGGKSPLHF. For the CDR3, the DNA is TGTGCCAGCAGCTTCGGGACAGGGGGCAAATCACCCCTCCACTTT.

This clone was seen a handful of times. The chain is built from TRBV3-1 (or the pseudogene TRBV3-2) and TRBJ2-7, with unresolved D. The CDR3 spans 11 residues. V dropped 4 bases and J dropped 3 bases, with 4 bases sitting between them. CDR1 is LGHDT, CDR2 YNNKEL, per germline (reference sequence). The CDR3 bases are TGTGCCAGCAGCCGCAGCTACGAGCAGTACTTC. Translated: CASSRSYEQYF.

The chain has TRBV7-9 and TRBJ2-1; D uncertain. Trimming left V 4 bases short and J 9 bases short, with 10 bases between. The CDR3 is 12 residues long. CDR1 and CDR2 (germline): SEHNR, FQNEAQ (reference sequence). DNA of the CDR3: TGTGCCAGCAGCTATACTTCGCGTGAGCAGTTCTTC. Translation gives CASSYTSREQFF.

This clone was seen a single time. The CDR3 sequence is CANQAGGPYEQYF. The CDR3 DNA reads as TGTGCCAACCAAGCGGGAGGGCCCTACGAGCAGTACTTC. The chain carries TRBV2 and TRBJ2-7, with 10 bases identical to TRBD2. V shed 10 bases and J 2 bases; nucleotides not matched to a gene: 5. Per the germline V gene, CDR1 is SNHLY and CDR2 is FYNNEI. The length of the CDR3 is 13 residues.

V and J are TRBV18 and TRBJ1-5; perhaps TRBD1 as D (6 bases). Germline-derived CDR1 and CDR2 are KGHSH and LQKENI. The CDR3 totals 17 residues. Trimming pared 4 bases from V and 7 bases from J, leaving 23 bases between. The DNA for the CDR3 is TGTGCCAGCTCACTCTTAACTGCGCGAGGGACAAACCAGCCCCAGCATTTT. Amino acids: CASSLLTARGTNQPQHF.

The chain is built from TRBV2 and TRBJ1-6; D not certain. The CDR3 has 15 amino acids. The ends were cut back, 4 bases at V and 11 bases at J, with 18 bases in the middle. The germline CDR1 and CDR2 sequences are SNHLY and FYNNEI. The CDR3 is CASSGPSRGRPPLHF. In DNA, the CDR3 is TGTGCCAGCAGTGGGCCTTCCAGAGGGAGGCCACCCCTCCACTTT. The full variable domain, rest sourced from reference TRBV2 and TRBJ1-6, is EPEVTQTPSHQVTQMGQEVILRCVPISNHLYFYWYRQILGQKVEFLVSFYNNEISEKSEIFDDQFSVERPDGSNFTLKIRSTKLEDSAMYFCASSGPSRGRPPLHFGNGTRLTVT.

This CDR3 reads CASSLAGGRTDTQYF. CDR3 DNA sequence: TGTGCCAGCAGCTTAGCAGGGGGGCGCACAGATACGCAGTATTTT. The chain uses TRBV11-3 and TRBJ2-3, with a possible D match to TRBD1 (7 bases). Germline loops: CDR1 SGHNT, CDR2 YENEEA. CDR3 length: 15 amino acids. Trimming stripped 1 base from V and 1 base from J, with 9 bases between. Full variable domain (rest looked up from reference TRBV11-3 and TRBJ2-3): EAGVVQSPRYKIIEKKQPVAFWCNPISGHNTLYWYLQNLGQGPELLIRYENEEAVDDSQLPKDRFSAERLKGVDSTLKIQPAELGDSAVYLCASSLAGGRTDTQYFGPGTRLTVL.

The CDR3: CASSPQEGIQETQYF. The CDR3 coding sequence is TGTGCCAGCTCACCGCAGGAGGGTATACAAGAGACCCAGTACTTC. The chain uses TRBV18 and TRBJ2-5; TRBD2 might be the D (6 bases). V lost 3 bases to trimming and J lost 2 bases, with 13 bases between them. Germline V gives CDR1 KGHSH, CDR2 LQKENI. The length of the CDR3 is 15 residues. Full variable domain (remainder filled in from reference TRBV18 and TRBJ2-5): NAGVMQNPRHLVRRRGQEARLRCSPMKGHSHVYWYRQLPEEGLKFMVYLQKENIIDESGMPKERFSAEFPKEGPSILRIQQVVRGDSAAYFCASSPQEGIQETQYFGPGTRLLVL.

This sequence joins TRBV5-1 and TRBJ1-1; tentative D call: TRBD1 (6 bases). V lost 0 bases to trimming and J lost 0 bases, with 12 bases between them. The CDR3 totals 16 residues. The germline CDR1 and CDR2 sequences are SGHRS and YFSETQ. CDR3 loop: CASSLAQGSVNTEAFF. CDR3 nucleotide sequence: TGCGCCAGCAGCTTGGCACAGGGAAGTGTGAACACTGAAGCTTTCTTT.

CDR3 residues: CASSLVGTDTQYF. The CDR3 DNA is TGTGCCAGCAGTTTAGTCGGCACAGATACGCAGTATTTT. V is TRBV12-3 or TRBV12-4 and J is TRBJ2-3; no clear D. V lost 1 base to trimming and J lost 1 base, with 3 bases between them. The CDR3 is 13 residues long.

V usage is TRBV6-5 and J usage is TRBJ1-2; 7 bases line up with TRBD1. V gave up 7 bases and J gave up 1 base; unmatched junction bases: 9. CDR1 and CDR2 from the germline V gene are MNHEY and SVGAGI. The CDR3 has 15 amino acids. The CDR3 loop reads CASIPATGLNYGYTF. The DNA for the CDR3 is TGTGCCAGCATCCCGGCGACAGGGCTTAACTATGGCTACACCTTC.

The rearrangement links TRBV4-1 to TRBJ2-1, with TRBD2 identical over 9 bases. V trimming: 1 base; J trimming: 12 bases; junction bases outside the gene matches: 10. Germline V gene data show CDR1 as MGHRA and CDR2 as YSYEKL. The CDR3 sequence is 15 residues long. CDR3 DNA: TGCGCCAGCAGCCAAGTTAGCGGGGGCCCCGTCAGGCAGTTCTTC. Its protein is CASSQVSGGPVRQFF.

The rearrangement links TRBV6-1 to TRBJ2-2; 7 bases align to TRBD2. The CDR3 covers 17 residues. The J segment lost 4 bases and the V segment lost 0 bases, leaving 8 bases of the junction unmatched. The germline V gene encodes CDR1 MNHNS and CDR2 SASEGT. CDR3 sequence reads: CASSEASVAGLTGELFF. The CDR3 DNA is TGTGCCAGCAGTGAAGCGTCGGTAGCGGGCCTCACCGGGGAGCTGTTTTTT.

This clone was seen once. The rearrangement uses TRBV27 and TRBJ2-4; TRBD2 agrees at 7 bases. The CDR3 covers 11 residues. Germline CDR1 is MNHEY and CDR2 is SMNVEV (reference sequence). The junction had 4 bases not matched to a gene; V was cut back by 8 bases and J by 9 bases. DNA of the CDR3: TGTGCCAGCTCCCCGGGGGGCATTCAGTACTTC. This codes for CASSPGGIQYF.

V is TRBV14 and J is TRBJ1-1; TRBD1 agrees at 10 bases. Germline assignment: CDR1 SGHDN and CDR2 FVKESK. CDR3 size: 13 residues. J lost 6 bases, V lost 6 bases, and 4 bases had no gene match. CDR3 sequence (DNA): TGTGCCAGCAGGGGACAGGGGTTGGCTGAAGCTTTCTTT. This translates into CASRGQGLAEAFF.

J is TRBJ2-1 and V is TRBV27; TRBD2 matches 12 bases. The CDR3 is 18 amino acids. J lost 2 bases, V lost 4 bases, and 9 bases had no gene match. Per germline, CDR1 MNHEY and CDR2 SMNVEV (reference sequence). CDR3 sequence (DNA): TGTGCCAGCAGTTCCCCTAGCGGGGGGGCCTGGGCCTACAATGAGCAGTTCTTC. It codes for CASSSPSGGAWAYNEQFF.

The chain has TRBV12-3 or TRBV12-4 and TRBJ1-2; no definite D call. The length of the CDR3 is 12 residues. V lost 8 bases to trimming and J lost 4 bases, with 11 bases between them. The CDR3 region has the DNA TGTGCCAGCTGGACGGGAGGCTATGGCTACACCTTC. Amino acid sequence: CASWTGGYGYTF.